This T cell receptor (beta chain) was observed in a study of beta chain features in type 1 diabetes. The sequenced template was cDNA made from the entire isolated RNA. The repertoire was sequenced with immunoSEQ multiplex PCR; TCRdb's copy has only in-frame clones and lacks some. Of approximately 300,000 clones listed, more than 9.5% are singletons. The CDR3 is 14 amino acids. V dropped 3 bases and J dropped 7; count of bases not matched to a gene: 6. Germline lookup yields CDR1 KGHSH and CDR2 LQKENI. A note on this clone: Other DNA sequences in this sample translate to the same CDR3.

The TCR sequence derives from a woman aged 25 to 39 in good health. The chain carries TRBV18 and TRBJ2-1; 7 bases fit TRBD2. The sequencing sample was made of naive CD4+ T cells from blood. DNA of the CDR3: TGTGCCAGCTCACCTTCTCAAGCGGGGAATGAGCAGTTCTTC. Translation gives CASSPSQAGNEQFF. Filled out from reference TRBV18 and TRBJ2-1, the complete variable domain reads NAGVMQNPRHLVRRRGQEARLRCSPMKGHSHVYWYRQLPEEGLKFMVYLQKENIIDESGMPKERFSAEFPKEGPSILRIQQVVRGDSAAYFCASSPSQAGNEQFFGPGTRLTVL.